This paragraph covers one TCR beta chain sequence. Its specificity is not known. The data were obtained in a study of cytomegalovirus exposure and HLA in healthy donors. Study-wide findings and caveats: Follow-up analysis later connected one missense variant in DCLRE1C with trimming of TCR beta V- and J-genes. Previously analyzed data showed that most TCR beta V segments were productive at a frequency of about 90% or about 30%.

PCR was performed using 60 Vbeta and 13 Jbeta primers. Clones were read by immunoSEQ multiplex PCR, and TCRdb kept only the in-frame ones, dropping some. The table has around 230,000 clones, approximately 85% seen once. V was pared by 0 bases and J by 2 bases, with 10 bases between. The CDR3 extends over 15 amino acids. Germline V gene data show CDR1 as LNHNV and CDR2 as YYDKDF (reference sequence). The chain employs TRBV15 and TRBJ2-5; perhaps TRBD2 as D (6 bases). The material sequenced was PBMCs. The sequence was collected from a girl aged 2 to 10 in good health and CMV-seronegative. The CDR3, as DNA: TGTGCCACCAGCAGAGATCTTGGGGGGCAAGAGACCCAGTACTTC. Translating gives CATSRDLGGQETQYF. Complete variable domain (other parts from reference TRBV15 and TRBJ2-5): DAMVIQNPRYQVTQFGKPVTLSCSQTLNHNVMYWYQQKSSQAPKLLFHYYDKDFNNEADTPDNFQSRRPNTSFCFLDIRSPGLGDTAMYLCATSRDLGGQETQYFGPGTRLLVL.